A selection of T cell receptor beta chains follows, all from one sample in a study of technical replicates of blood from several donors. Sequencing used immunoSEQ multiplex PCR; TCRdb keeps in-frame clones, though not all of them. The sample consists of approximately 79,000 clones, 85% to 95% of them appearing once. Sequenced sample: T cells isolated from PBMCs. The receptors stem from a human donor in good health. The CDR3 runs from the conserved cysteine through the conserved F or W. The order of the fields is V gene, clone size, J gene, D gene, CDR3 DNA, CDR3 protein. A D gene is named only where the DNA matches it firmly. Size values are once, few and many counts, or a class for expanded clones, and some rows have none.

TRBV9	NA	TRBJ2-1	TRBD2	TGTGCCAGCAGCGGGACTAGCGGGAGAACCTATGAGCAGTTCTTC	CASSGTSGRTYEQFF
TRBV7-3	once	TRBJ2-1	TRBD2	TGTGCCAGCAGCTCCTCGGGACTAGCGGGAGATCGCAAGTTCTTC	CASSSSGLAGDRKFF
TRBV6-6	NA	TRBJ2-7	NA	TGTGCCAGCATCCAACCGGGATACTCCTACGAGCAGTACTTC	CASIQPGYSYEQYF
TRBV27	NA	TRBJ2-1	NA	TGTGCCAGCAGTACGATAATAAAGACAGCTAGCTCCTACAATGAGCAGTTCTTC	CASSTIIKTASSYNEQFF
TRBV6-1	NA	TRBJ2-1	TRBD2	TGTGCCAGCAGTGTTGCGGGAGTAGCCGATGAGCAGTTCTTC	CASSVAGVADEQFF
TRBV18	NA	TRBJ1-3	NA	TGTGCCAGCTCACCAGGGGACAAGGGGTACAACACCATATATTTT	CASSPGDKGYNTIYF
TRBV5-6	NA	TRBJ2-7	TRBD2	TGTGCCAGCAGCTTTGCGGGAGGGAACTACGAGCAGTACTTC	CASSFAGGNYEQYF
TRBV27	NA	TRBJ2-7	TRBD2	TGTGCCAGCAGTTTTGCGGGAGATAGCTACGAGCAGTACTTC	CASSFAGDSYEQYF
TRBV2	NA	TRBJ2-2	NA	TGTGCCAGCAAAGAGGTTATGAACACCGGGGAGCTGTTTTTT	CASKEVMNTGELFF
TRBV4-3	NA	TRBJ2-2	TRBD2	TGCGCCAGCAGCCAAGATCTTGGCTGGCGGGAGGAAACCGGGGAGCTGTTTTTT	CASSQDLGWREETGELFF
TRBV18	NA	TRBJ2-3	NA	TGTGCCAACACAATGTCGGACAGACCCACAGATACGCAGTATTTT	CANTMSDRPTDTQYF
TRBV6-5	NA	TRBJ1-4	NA	TGTGCCAGCAGTTCCGACTCGAGGGGGAAACTGTTTTTT	CASSSDSRGKLFF
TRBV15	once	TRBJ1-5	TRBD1	TGTGCCACCAGCAGGACAGGGGGATTTAGCAATCAGCCCCAGCATTTT	CATSRTGGFSNQPQHF
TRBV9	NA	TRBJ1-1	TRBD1	TGTGCCAGCAGCGCTCGACAGGGCTTGAACACTGAAGCTTTCTTT	CASSARQGLNTEAFF
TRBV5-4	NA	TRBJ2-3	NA	TGTGCCAGCAGCAGGGAGGGGGATTTGGGGGATACGCAGTATTTT	CASSREGDLGDTQYF
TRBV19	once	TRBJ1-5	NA	TGTGCCAGTAGTGCCGGGAGTCAGCCCCAGCATTTT	CASSAGSQPQHF